These T cell receptor beta chains were read from a single sample in a study of T cell changes during pregnancy in multiple sclerosis. Sequencing used immunoSEQ multiplex PCR; TCRdb keeps in-frame clones, though not all of them. The sample carries around 30,000 clones, 90% recorded once. Sequenced here: CD8+ T cells from peripheral blood mononuclear cells, sampled in the second trimester of pregnancy. These receptors came from a female donor with multiple sclerosis, enrolled in a pregnancy study. The conserved cysteine and the conserved F or W are not part of the CDR3 here. Fields, in order: clone size, V gene, J gene, CDR3 protein. Rows give clone size only sometimes, using once, few, many, or a class for an expanded clone.

-	TRBV19	TRBJ1-1	ASSIASGEAF
-	TRBV5-6	TRBJ2-2	ASSLTSAGELF
-	TRBV29-1	TRBJ1-2	SVDRGNYGYT
-	TRBV6-1	-	ASSELAGEEDEQY
-	TRBV5-6	TRBJ2-2	ASSFLTDGVGELF
-	TRBV13	TRBJ2-7	ASSLTGQGFYEQY
once	TRBV5-1	TRBJ2-3	ASSSLNRDSFLDTQY
once	TRBV29-1	TRBJ2-7	SVETFRTEAYEQY
-	TRBV19	TRBJ2-7	ASRDGGEQY
-	TRBV2	TRBJ1-5	ASSGYRHSNQPQH
-	TRBV25-1	TRBJ1-2	ASSDRFEGAKDGYT
once	TRBV6-5	TRBJ2-7	ASSYSTRTGPYEQY
-	TRBV29-1	TRBJ1-1	SVARNTEAF
-	TRBV7-2	TRBJ2-1	ASSLELTQF
-	TRBV5-1	TRBJ2-7	ASSYGTGGSYEQY
-	TRBV29-1	TRBJ2-5	SGGASGSQETQY
-	TRBV4-3	TRBJ2-1	ASSLGTGERILNGQF
-	TRBV6-5	TRBJ1-3	ASTPDSLSGNTIY
-	TRBV9	TRBJ2-7	ASSSGTGHYEQY
-	TRBV11-3	TRBJ2-7	ASSPRRAGQGEAYEQY
-	TRBV7-9	TRBJ2-7	ASSPTSGHRPYEQY
once	TRBV2	TRBJ2-1	ASSGTSGTPYNEQF
-	TRBV5-4	TRBJ2-3	ASSYYFGQTTSTDTQY
-	TRBV13	TRBJ2-5	ASSPLAYQETQY
-	TRBV2	TRBJ2-1	ASKETGFSYNEQF
-	TRBV27	TRBJ2-3	ASSLIGGDTQY
once	TRBV6-5	TRBJ2-7	ASSYGEDYEQY
-	TRBV13	TRBJ2-7	ASSHRDTTYEQY
-	TRBV11-1	TRBJ2-3	ASSRNIAGGEYTDTQY
-	TRBV5-4	TRBJ2-7	ASSLGLAGGYEQY
-	TRBV28	TRBJ2-3	ASETGRGLAGEGTDTQY
-	TRBV27	TRBJ2-1	ASSLAGSSYNEQF
once	TRBV19	TRBJ1-1	ASSMEQGYTEAF
-	TRBV27	TRBJ1-2	ASSFSVEGGNYGYT
-	TRBV2	TRBJ2-7	ASSDSSGSYEQY
-	TRBV6-1	TRBJ2-3	ASSEPHASEGYEDTQY
-	TRBV7-3	TRBJ2-5	ASSSSSGLASVGTQY
-	TRBV18	TRBJ2-1	ASSTGTGESNEQF
once	TRBV6-1	TRBJ2-1	ASSEWREPPNEQF
-	TRBV6-5	TRBJ1-5	ASSDSLDQPQH
-	TRBV9	TRBJ2-3	ASSVGGGADTQY
-	TRBV6-1	TRBJ2-1	ASSDPAESSYNEQF
-	TRBV4-1	TRBJ2-7	ASSPNNYEQY
-	TRBV27	TRBJ1-2	ASSSDVGAYGYT
few	TRBV11-2	TRBJ1-1	ASSLWPRTGKGGTEAF
-	TRBV11-1	TRBJ2-3	ASSQPTSGRRDTQY
-	TRBV5-4	TRBJ2-7	ASSLGDRDYEQY
-	TRBV19	TRBJ1-5	ASTVTGTLDQPQH
-	TRBV16	TRBJ1-5	ASSLGAGEDQPQH
-	TRBV2	TRBJ1-5	ASSLLQGVGGNQPQH
-	TRBV7-9	TRBJ1-2	ASSGTENYGYT
-	TRBV6-4	TRBJ2-2	ASSDSETGELF
once	TRBV7-8	TRBJ2-1	ASTVTSGFYNEQF
-	TRBV5-4	TRBJ2-5	ASSLPAGPTFPPSWETQY
-	TRBV10-2	TRBJ1-1	ASSESSSNTEAF
-	TRBV7-9	TRBJ2-7	ASSFEGVYELSYEQY
-	TRBV14	TRBJ2-7	ASSECRTGCPYEQY
-	TRBV5-1	TRBJ1-2	ASSYHRGGGYGYT
-	TRBV10-2	TRBJ2-1	ASSESLLRTGNNEQF